The 21 T cell receptor beta chains given below trace back to one sample, sequenced in a study of siplizumab effects on memory and regulatory T cells. TCRdb's table, derived via immunoSEQ multiplex PCR, lists solely in-frame clones and lacks some. The sample holds tens of thousands of clones, approximately 97% seen once. The source material was naive CD4+ T cells sorted from blood. The origin of the receptors is a human donor in good health.

The count of this clone is one. The chain recombines TRBV7-3 with TRBJ2-1; D may be TRBD1 (5 bases). The CDR3 runs 15 residues. CDR1 and CDR2 (germline): SGHTA, FQGTGA. With 3 bases removed from V and 6 bases from J, the gap between germline ends came to 15 bases. The CDR3 DNA is TGTGCCAGCAGCTTGGGGCGAGGAGAAAGCAATGAGCAGTTCTTC. Translation: CASSLGRGESNEQFF.

The rearrangement uses TRBV5-4 and TRBJ2-3; 9 bases are shared with TRBD2. Germline V gives CDR1 SGHNT, CDR2 YYREEE (reference sequence). This CDR3 spans 15 amino acids. Losses at the gene ends were 2 bases for V and 1 base for J; bases not matched to a gene: 2. The CDR3 bases are TGTGCCAGCAGCTTCTTAGCGGGGGGCACAGATACGCAGTATTTT. Protein: CASSFLAGGTDTQYF.

This chain connects TRBV25-1 to TRBJ2-5; 9 bases map to TRBD1. The length of the CDR3 is 18 residues. Trimming took 3 bases from V and 2 from J; bases not matched to a gene: 13. CDR1 is MGHDK, CDR2 SYGVNS, per germline. Written as DNA, the CDR3 is TGTGCCAGCAGTGAGGTTCAGGGACAGGGAGGTCCGCAAGAGACCCAGTACTTC. It is translated as CASSEVQGQGGPQETQYF.

The gene calls are TRBV11-2 and TRBJ1-3, with D hard to call. This CDR3 has 14 amino acids. CDR1 is SGHAT, CDR2 FQNNGV, per germline. V shed 5 bases and J shed 0 bases, with 8 bases lying between them. CDR3 DNA: TGTGCCAGCAGCCCCGGATTCTCTGGAAACACCATATATTTT. It codes for CASSPGFSGNTIYF.

The J gene is TRBJ2-3, the V gene TRBV4-1; TRBD2 aligns across 10 bases. This CDR3 contains 16 residues. In germline, CDR1 is MGHRA, CDR2 YSYEKL. V shed 1 base and J 1 base; nucleotides not matched to a gene: 2. CDR3 coding DNA: TGCGCCAGCAGCCAAGCAGGGACTAGCGGCACAGATACGCAGTATTTT. It translates to CASSQAGTSGTDTQYF.

The chain has TRBV2 and TRBJ2-7; 7 bases are shared with TRBD1. J lost 4 bases, V lost 6 bases, and 6 bases had no gene match. The CDR3 runs 13 residues. CDR1 is SNHLY, CDR2 FYNNEI, per germline. As DNA, the CDR3 is TGTGCCAGCAGCGGAACAGGGGCGTACGAGCAGTACTTC. Its protein product is CASSGTGAYEQYF.

The chain joins TRBV5-6 to TRBJ1-2; perhaps TRBD1 as D (5 bases). V was shortened by 4 bases and J by 1 base, with 8 bases between the two germline ends. The CDR3 covers 13 residues. Germline CDR1 is SGHDT and CDR2 is YYEEEE. The CDR3 protein is CASSATVNYGYTF. CDR3 DNA: TGTGCCAGCAGCGCGACAGTTAACTATGGCTACACCTTC.

This clone has only one observation. CDR3 coding DNA: TGCAGCGTTGTCGGCGCAGGGACCACTGAAGCTTTCTTT. Protein sequence: CSVVGAGTTEAFF. V gene TRBV29-1 combines with J gene TRBJ1-1, with D possibly being TRBD1 (5 bases). V was trimmed by 4 bases and J by 4 bases, leaving 13 bases between them. Germline V gene sequence: CDR1 SQVTM, CDR2 ANQGSEA. CDR3 size: 13 residues.

This clone was detected only once. The J gene is TRBJ2-1, the V gene TRBV2; 8 nucleotides line up with TRBD1. Losses at the gene ends were 6 bases for V and 1 base for J; bases not matched to a gene: 5. Germline V gene data show CDR1 as SNHLY and CDR2 as FYNNEI. The CDR3 has 15 residues. In nucleotides, the CDR3 is TGTGCCAGCAGGGAGGACAGGGCGTCCTACAATGAGCAGTTCTTC. Its protein is CASREDRASYNEQFF.

V is TRBV10-2 and J is TRBJ2-1, with 7 nucleotides matching TRBD2. This CDR3 is built from 19 residues. With 4 bases clipped from V and 2 bases from J, the junction kept 17 bases outside the gene matches. Germline CDR1 WSHSY, CDR2 SAAADI. The CDR3 reads CASSVRGDPLRYPYNEQFF. The CDR3 nucleotides are TGCGCCAGCAGTGTTCGGGGGGACCCTTTGAGGTACCCCTACAATGAGCAGTTCTTC.

This chain joins TRBV18 and TRBJ1-1, with a weak D call TRBD1 (5 bases). Trimming shortened V by 6 bases and J by 5 bases, and 13 bases separated the two germline ends. CDR1 is KGHSH, CDR2 LQKENI, per germline. This CDR3 has 13 residues. CDR3 nucleotide sequence: TGTGCCAGCTCCCCCGAGGGGCGGACTGAAGCTTTCTTT. Translating it yields CASSPEGRTEAFF.

The V call is TRBV5-4, the J call TRBJ2-5, with 16 bases aligning to TRBD2. V lost 4 bases to trimming and J lost 14 bases; unmatched junction nucleotides: 11. The CDR3 covers 15 residues. Per the germline V gene, CDR1 is SGHNT and CDR2 is YYREEE (reference sequence). The CDR3 here is CASSPEGLAGGSEYF. CDR3 sequence (DNA): TGTGCCAGCAGCCCGGAGGGACTAGCGGGGGGGTCAGAATACTTC.

The chain uses TRBV10-3 and TRBJ2-3; 8 bases agree with TRBD2. CDR3 length: 14 residues. Germline CDR1 reads ENHRY; CDR2 reads SYGVKD. V lost 7 bases, J lost 2 bases, and 5 bases stayed unmatched. The CDR3 DNA is TGTGCCATCAAGGGTAGCGGGGACACAGATACGCAGTATTTT. It encodes CAIKGSGDTDTQYF.

The V and J genes are TRBV6-6 and TRBJ2-7; TRBD2 is a possible D gene (7 bases). V lost 5 bases and J lost 3, with 14 bases in between. The V gene's germline CDR1 is MNHNY and CDR2 SVGAGI (reference sequence). CDR3 length equals 14 residues. CDR3 nucleotide sequence: TGTGCCAGCAGTAAAAGGGGGGGTCTCTACGAGCAGTACTTC. It translates to CASSKRGGLYEQYF.

The gene calls are TRBV19 and TRBJ1-1; perhaps TRBD1 as D (6 bases). Trimming cost V 7 bases and J 6 bases, with 24 bases left between them. The CDR3 is 16 residues long. Looked up from germline, CDR1 is LNHDA and CDR2 is SQIVND (reference sequence). Here the CDR3 reads CASMVRGLSAAAEAFF. CDR3 coding DNA: TGTGCCAGTATGGTCAGGGGCCTAAGCGCCGCGGCTGAAGCTTTCTTT.

The CDR3 nucleotides read TGTGCCAGCAGGGCCGGTCCCTACGAGCAGTACTTC. It translates to CASRAGPYEQYF. V and J are TRBV11-2 and TRBJ2-7; D is unclear. From germline, CDR1 is SGHAT and CDR2 FQNNGV. V shed 6 bases and J shed 2 bases, with 8 bases lying between them. The CDR3 is made up of 12 amino acids.

The J gene is TRBJ1-4, the V gene TRBV18; TRBD1 matches at 7 bases. Germline CDR1 KGHSH, CDR2 LQKENI. The trim removed 5 bases at V and 0 bases at J, leaving 9 bases unmatched. There are 17 residues in the CDR3. The CDR3 DNA is TGTGCCAGCTCAATCGGACAGGCAGTTGCAACTAATGAAAAACTGTTTTTT. Translating gives CASSIGQAVATNEKLFF.

The chain uses TRBV5-6 and TRBJ2-2; TRBD1 is a possible D gene (6 bases). The CDR3 is made up of 14 amino acids. V lost 4 bases and J 6 bases, leaving 13 bases between the germline ends. Germline-derived CDR1 and CDR2 are SGHDT and YYEEEE. The CDR3 sequence is CASSLKQGAGELFF. As DNA, the CDR3 is TGTGCCAGCAGCCTCAAACAGGGTGCCGGGGAGCTGTTTTTT.

The rearrangement uses TRBV6-5 and TRBJ2-1; no reliable D call. The V end lost 6 bases, the J end lost 8 bases, and 14 bases lay between the germline ends. CDR3 size: 13 residues. CDR1 and CDR2 (germline): MNHEY, SVGAGI. CDR3 DNA sequence: TGTGCCAGCAGCCCTCGACCGGGCGATGAGCAGTTCTTC. As protein: CASSPRPGDEQFF.

V gene TRBV9 combines with J gene TRBJ1-3, with D maybe TRBD1 (6 bases). This CDR3 contains 16 residues. Per the germline V gene, CDR1 is SGDLS and CDR2 is YYNGEE. V dropped 1 base and J dropped 0 bases, with 11 bases sitting between them. The CDR3 DNA sequence: TGTGCCAGCAGCGTAAACCAGGGGAACTCTGGAAACACCATATATTTT. Protein sequence: CASSVNQGNSGNTIYF.

The gene calls are TRBV12-5 and TRBJ2-5; 7 nucleotides match TRBD1. V lost 4 bases to trimming and J lost 4 bases; unmatched junction nucleotides: 3. The CDR3 contains 13 residues. The V gene's germline CDR1 is LGHNT and CDR2 FRNRAP. CDR3 sequence reads: CASGSRGLETQYF. CDR3 nucleotide sequence: TGTGCTAGTGGTTCCAGGGGGTTAGAGACCCAGTACTTC. The entire variable domain, with the rest obtained from reference TRBV12-5 and TRBJ2-5, is as follows: DARVTQTPRHKVTEMGQEVTMRCQPILGHNTVFWYRQTMMQGLELLAYFRNRAPLDDSGMPKDRFSAEMPDATLATLKIQPSEPRDSAVYFCASGSRGLETQYFGPGTRLLVL.